This note documents a single TCR beta chain sequence. V lost 0 bases and J 4 bases, leaving 15 bases between the germline ends. The CDR3 runs to 16 residues. Germline V gene lookup returns CDR1 WSHSY and CDR2 SAAADI. A single record per CDR3 protein comes from TCRdb applying MiXCR to the RT-PCR reads. The sample holds about 680,000 distinct CDR3 sequences; more than 13% are singletons and the top ten take roughly 4%. This receptor was identified in a female donor in good health, serving as a healthy control. The material sequenced was memory CD4+ T cells from blood. The chain links TRBV10-2 to TRBJ1-1; a possible D gene is TRBD1 (5 bases). The CDR3 nucleotides are TGCGCCAGCAGTGAGTCGGCCAGGGAGTGGGGCACTGAAGCTTTCTTT. This translates into CASSESAREWGTEAFF.